Listed below are T cell receptor beta chains from one sample, sequenced in a study of T cells in Graves' hyperthyroidism and ophthalmopathy. One entry per CDR3 protein results from TCRdb running MiXCR on the multiplex PCR reads. Of some 620,000 distinct CDR3 sequences in the sample, 15% to 20% are singletons; the top ten hold around 4%. The specimen was blood. Receptors originate from a woman in her 30s with Graves' hyperthyroidism. CDR3s include the opening cysteine and the closing phenylalanine or tryptophan.

TRBJ1-4 TRBV5-1 CASRGQGKEKLFF
TRBJ1-3 TRBV28 CASGLSGTTIYF
TRBJ2-2 TRBV5-6 CASSPTDFTGELFF
TRBJ1-5 TRBV30 CAWSRMGSNQPQHF
TRBJ2-2 TRBV29-1 CSVWGGSWEDGELFF
TRBJ2-1 TRBV19 CASSNGVSYNEQFF
TRBJ1-2 TRBV24-1 CATSEQGANYGYTF
TRBJ1-4 TRBV6-1 CASIGRTGNEKLFF
TRBJ2-1 TRBV12-3/TRBV12-4 CASSLRAGKGNEQFF
TRBJ2-7 TRBV7-2 CASSAAGPAVTYEQYF
TRBJ1-2 TRBV28 CASSSPLGGQGYGYTF
TRBJ1-4 TRBV27 CASSLRGAPATNEKLFF
TRBJ1-1 TRBV7-2 CASSLGGTLEAFF
TRBJ2-7 TRBV28 CASSPGLGAYEQYF
TRBJ2-3 TRBV28 CASSSPEMGGQGVADTQYF
TRBJ2-5 TRBV5-1 CASSLGTGSQETQYF
TRBJ2-1 TRBV7-2 CASSLKLYGNEQFF
TRBJ2-7 TRBV27 CASNQPGQGVSEQYF
TRBJ2-5 TRBV28 CASSPSGFNRETQYF
TRBJ1-5 TRBV2 CASSRDRENQPQHF
TRBJ1-2 TRBV5-1 CASSDRPGAYGYTF
TRBJ2-1 TRBV20-1 CSASHPDEQFF
TRBJ1-1 TRBV9 CASSVEGTEAFF
TRBJ2-1 TRBV20-1 CSAARYNEQFF
TRBJ1-6 TRBV12-3/TRBV12-4 CASSRQGQGSPLHF
TRBJ2-7 TRBV6-1 CASSEYGPYYEQYF
TRBJ1-3 TRBV12-3/TRBV12-4 CASINSGNTIYF
TRBJ2-7 TRBV6-1 CASIIVGTSGRPSHEQYF
TRBJ2-1 TRBV5-6 CASSLEVSGSLNEQFF
TRBJ2-1 TRBV3-1 CASSLTSGRGNEQFF
TRBJ1-2 TRBV11-2 CASSSPYEDGYTF
TRBJ1-1 TRBV6-1 CASSAKSEGAGAFF
TRBJ2-6 TRBV27 CASSLRGANVPTF
TRBJ2-1 TRBV19 CASSMANGDNEQFF
TRBJ2-1 TRBV11-2 CASSPGRGAGNEQFF
TRBJ2-3 TRBV5-1 CASKIGTSDDDTQYF
TRBJ2-1 TRBV12-3/TRBV12-4 CASSLPIPGTSGRIAYQNEQFF
TRBJ1-4 TRBV13 CASSLADRGGEKLFF
TRBJ2-7 TRBV2 CASMAGGPLEQYF
TRBJ2-1 TRBV7-7 CASSSGLAGIYNEQFF
TRBJ2-7 TRBV30 CAWSRVVFTGRPTYEQYF
TRBJ2-7 TRBV9 CASSVGGGSKTYEQYF
TRBJ2-7 TRBV27 CASSFGRVGEQYF
TRBJ1-6 TRBV20-1 CSARPLADSPLHF
TRBJ2-1 TRBV24-1 CATSTNSRYNEQFF
TRBJ2-7 TRBV28 CASSYRGPPYEQYF
TRBJ2-5 TRBV2 CASSVTSGTGETQYF